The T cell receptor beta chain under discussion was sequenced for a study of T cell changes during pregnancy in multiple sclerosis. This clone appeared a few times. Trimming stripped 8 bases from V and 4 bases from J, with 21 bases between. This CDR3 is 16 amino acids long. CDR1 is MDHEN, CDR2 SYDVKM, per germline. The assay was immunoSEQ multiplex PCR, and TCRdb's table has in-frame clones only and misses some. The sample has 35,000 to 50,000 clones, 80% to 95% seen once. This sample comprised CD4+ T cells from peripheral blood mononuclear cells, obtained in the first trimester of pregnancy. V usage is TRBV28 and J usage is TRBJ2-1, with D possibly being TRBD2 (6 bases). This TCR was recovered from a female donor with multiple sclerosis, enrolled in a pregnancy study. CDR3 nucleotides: TGTGCCAGCCCCCCCAAAGGAGGGATAGGATACAATGAGCAGTTCTTC. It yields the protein CASPPKGGIGYNEQFF. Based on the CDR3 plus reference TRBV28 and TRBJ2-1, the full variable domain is DVKVTQSSRYLVKRTGEKVFLECVQDMDHENMFWYRQDPGLGLRLIYFSYDVKMKEKGDIPEGYSVSREKKERFSLILESASTNQTSMYLCASPPKGGIGYNEQFFGPGTRLTVL.